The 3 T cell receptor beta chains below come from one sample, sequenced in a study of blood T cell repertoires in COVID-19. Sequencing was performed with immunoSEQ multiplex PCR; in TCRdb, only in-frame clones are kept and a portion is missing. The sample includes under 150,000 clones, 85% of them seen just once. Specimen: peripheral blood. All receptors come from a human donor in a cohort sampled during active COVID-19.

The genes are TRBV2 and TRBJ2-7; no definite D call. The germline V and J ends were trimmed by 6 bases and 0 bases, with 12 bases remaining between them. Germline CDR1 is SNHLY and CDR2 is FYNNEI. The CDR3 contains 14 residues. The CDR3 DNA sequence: TGTGCCAGCAGCGAACTCCTCGGCTCCTACGAGCAGTACTTC. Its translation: CASSELLGSYEQYF.

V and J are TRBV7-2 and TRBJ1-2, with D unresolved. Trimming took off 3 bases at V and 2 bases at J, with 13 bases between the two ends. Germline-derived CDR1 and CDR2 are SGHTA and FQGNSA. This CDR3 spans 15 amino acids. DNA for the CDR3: TGTGCCAGCAGCTTTAGTTCAGGTGTAAACTATGGCTACACCTTC. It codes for CASSFSSGVNYGYTF.

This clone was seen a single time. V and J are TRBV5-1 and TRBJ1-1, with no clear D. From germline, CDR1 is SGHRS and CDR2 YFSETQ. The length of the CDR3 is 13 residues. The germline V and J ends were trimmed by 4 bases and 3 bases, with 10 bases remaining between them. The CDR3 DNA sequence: TGCGCCAGCAGCCAAAACGTAGACACTGAAGCTTTCTTT. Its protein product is CASSQNVDTEAFF.